This TCR beta chain was captured in a study of blood T cells in healthy people across ages. Whole-study results and caveats: Estimated diversity across one million T cells was deemed an underestimate.

Researchers isolated at least 6.5 million PBMCs per sample. This clonotype has only one observation. Its specificity is unknown. A J-beta primer mix and a sample-barcoded 5' primer were used in a second PCR of about 7 to 12 cycles. Each cDNA molecule received a tag from a template-switch adaptor that had 12 random nucleotides. TCRdb re-called the 5' RACE reads through MiXCR, storing one row per CDR3 protein. The table lists hundreds of thousands of distinct CDR3 sequences, roughly 50% of them singletons, with roughly 25% in the top ten. The sequencing sample was made of blood. The source of this sequence is a man in his forties in good health.

The CDR3 DNA is TGTGCCAGCAGTTACTCGACCCAGGGTTTCAATGAGCAGTTCTTC. Translation gives CASSYSTQGFNEQFF. This rearrangement joins TRBV6-5 to TRBJ2-1; possible D gene TRBD1, 5 bases. The germline V and J ends were trimmed by 0 bases and 6 bases, with 12 bases remaining between them. The CDR3 totals 15 residues. Germline CDR1 MNHEY, CDR2 SVGAGI.